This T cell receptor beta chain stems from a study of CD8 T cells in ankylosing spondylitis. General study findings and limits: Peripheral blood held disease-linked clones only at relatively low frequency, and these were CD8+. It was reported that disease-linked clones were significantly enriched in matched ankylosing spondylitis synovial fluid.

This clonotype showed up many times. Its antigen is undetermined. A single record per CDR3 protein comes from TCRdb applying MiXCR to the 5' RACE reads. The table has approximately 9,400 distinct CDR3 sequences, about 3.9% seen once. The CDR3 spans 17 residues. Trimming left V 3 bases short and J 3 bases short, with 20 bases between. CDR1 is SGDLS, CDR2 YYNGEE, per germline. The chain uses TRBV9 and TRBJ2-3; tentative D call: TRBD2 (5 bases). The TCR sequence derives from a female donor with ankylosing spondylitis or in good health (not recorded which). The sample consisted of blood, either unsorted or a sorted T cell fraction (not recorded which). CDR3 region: CASSGLERPGKTDTQYF. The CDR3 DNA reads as TGTGCCAGCAGCGGACTGGAGCGGCCCGGAAAGACAGATACGCAGTATTTT.